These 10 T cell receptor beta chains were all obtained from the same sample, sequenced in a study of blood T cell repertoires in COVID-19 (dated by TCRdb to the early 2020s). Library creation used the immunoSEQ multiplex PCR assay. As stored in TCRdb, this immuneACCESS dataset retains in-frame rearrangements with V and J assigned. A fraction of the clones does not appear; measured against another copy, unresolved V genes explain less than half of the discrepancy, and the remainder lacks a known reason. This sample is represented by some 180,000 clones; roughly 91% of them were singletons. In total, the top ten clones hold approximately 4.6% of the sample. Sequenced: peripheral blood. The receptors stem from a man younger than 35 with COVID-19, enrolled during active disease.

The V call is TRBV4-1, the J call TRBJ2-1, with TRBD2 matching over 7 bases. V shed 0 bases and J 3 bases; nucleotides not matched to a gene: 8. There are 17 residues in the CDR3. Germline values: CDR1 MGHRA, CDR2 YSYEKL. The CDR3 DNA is TGCGCCAGCAGCCAAGATCTGAAGACTAGCAGCTACAATGAGCAGTTCTTC. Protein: CASSQDLKTSSYNEQFF.

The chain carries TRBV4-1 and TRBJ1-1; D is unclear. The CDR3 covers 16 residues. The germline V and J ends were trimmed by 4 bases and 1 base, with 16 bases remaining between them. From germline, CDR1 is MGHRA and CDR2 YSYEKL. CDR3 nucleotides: TGCGCCAGCAGCCCTAATCCAAGGGCGGGGAACACTGAAGCTTTCTTT. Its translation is CASSPNPRAGNTEAFF.

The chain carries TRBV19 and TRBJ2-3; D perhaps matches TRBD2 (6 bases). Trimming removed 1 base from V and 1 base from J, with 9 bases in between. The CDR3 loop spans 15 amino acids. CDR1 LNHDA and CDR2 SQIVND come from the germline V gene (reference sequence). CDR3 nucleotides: TGTGCCAGTAGTATAGGGGCTAGCGGCACAGATACGCAGTATTTT. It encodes CASSIGASGTDTQYF.

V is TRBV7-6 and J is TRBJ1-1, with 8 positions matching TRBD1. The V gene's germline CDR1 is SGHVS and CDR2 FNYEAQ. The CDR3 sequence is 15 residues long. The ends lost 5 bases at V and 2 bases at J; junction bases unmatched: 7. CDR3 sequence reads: CASSQHGTGNTEAFF. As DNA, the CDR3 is TGTGCCAGCAGCCAACACGGGACAGGCAACACTGAAGCTTTCTTT.

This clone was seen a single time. In nucleotides, the CDR3 is TGTGCCAGCAGTCGACAGGGGAACACTGAAGCTTTCTTT. Amino acid sequence: CASSRQGNTEAFF. The V call is TRBV6-5, the J call TRBJ1-1; 7 bases agree with TRBD1. The J segment lost 1 base and the V segment lost 5 bases, leaving 1 base of the junction unmatched. Looked up from germline, CDR1 is MNHEY and CDR2 is SVGAGI. This CDR3 has 13 residues.

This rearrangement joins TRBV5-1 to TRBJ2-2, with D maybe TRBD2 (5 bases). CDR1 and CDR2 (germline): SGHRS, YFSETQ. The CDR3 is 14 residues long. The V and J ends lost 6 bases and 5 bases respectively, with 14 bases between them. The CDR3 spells CASTKEVRTGELFF. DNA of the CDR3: TGCGCCAGCACGAAGGAGGTCAGGACCGGGGAGCTGTTTTTT. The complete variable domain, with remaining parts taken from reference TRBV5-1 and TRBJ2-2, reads KAGVTQTPRYLIKTRGQQVTLSCSPISGHRSVSWYQQTPGQGLQFLFEYFSETQRNKGNFPGRFSGRQFSNSRSEMNVSTLELGDSALYLCASTKEVRTGELFFGEGSRLTVL.

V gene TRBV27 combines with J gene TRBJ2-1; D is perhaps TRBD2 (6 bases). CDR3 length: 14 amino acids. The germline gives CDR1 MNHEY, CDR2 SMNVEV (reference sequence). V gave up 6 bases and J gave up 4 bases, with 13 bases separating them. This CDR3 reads CASSIAEEYNEQFF. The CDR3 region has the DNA TGTGCCAGCAGCATAGCGGAGGAATACAATGAGCAGTTCTTC.

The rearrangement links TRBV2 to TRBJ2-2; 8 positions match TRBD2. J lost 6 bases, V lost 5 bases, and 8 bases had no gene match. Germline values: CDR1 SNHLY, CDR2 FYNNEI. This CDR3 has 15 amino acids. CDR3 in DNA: TGTGCCAGCAGTCCCTCGGGACTAGGTTCCGGGGAGCTGTTTTTT. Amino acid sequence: CASSPSGLGSGELFF.

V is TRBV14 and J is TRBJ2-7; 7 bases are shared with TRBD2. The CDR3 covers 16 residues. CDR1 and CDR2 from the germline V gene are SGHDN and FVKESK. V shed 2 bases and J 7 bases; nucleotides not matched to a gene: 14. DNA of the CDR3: TGTGCCAGCAGCCAAATTTACGGCGGGAGTTCGGAAGAGCAGTACTTC. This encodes CASSQIYGGSSEEQYF.

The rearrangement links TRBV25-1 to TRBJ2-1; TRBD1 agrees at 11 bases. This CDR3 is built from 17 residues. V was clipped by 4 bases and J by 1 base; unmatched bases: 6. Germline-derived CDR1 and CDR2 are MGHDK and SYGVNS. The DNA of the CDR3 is TGTGCCAGCAGTGGCGGACAGGGGGCTATATCCTACAATGAGCAGTTCTTC. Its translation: CASSGGQGAISYNEQFF.